A single TCR beta chain is shown here with its context. The data stem from a study of T cell repertoires in cytomegalovirus infection. TCRdb re-called the reads with MiXCR, one entry per CDR3 protein. The sample consists of 180,000 or so distinct CDR3 sequences, approximately 18% of them appearing once. Germline CDR1 SEHNR, CDR2 FQNEAQ (reference sequence). CDR3 length: 19 amino acids. V was pared by 3 bases and J by 3 bases, with 11 bases of the junction left unmatched. Sequencing was performed on CD8+ T cells from PBMCs. This clonotype was sampled from a human donor in good health (CMV status not recorded). Some clones in this sample may be carry-over from other donors' samples. The rearrangement uses TRBV7-9 and TRBJ2-1; 13 bases are shared with TRBD2. CDR3: CASSFPTSGGALNYNEQFF. CDR3 DNA: TGTGCCAGCAGCTTCCCTACTAGCGGGGGGGCCTTGAACTACAATGAGCAGTTCTTC.